The rows below give T cell receptor beta chains drawn from one sample of a study of OX40 agonist ivuxolimab in advanced cancers. The protocol was immunoSEQ multiplex PCR, while the TCRdb copy is restricted to in-frame clones and leaves out a portion. Here the sample spans 76,000 or so clones, approximately 93% being singletons. Sample: CD4+ or CD8+ T cells sorted from blood, taken in a trial of the OX40 agonist ivuxolimab. These receptors were taken from an adult with an advanced solid tumor such as melanoma, head and neck, liver or kidney cancer. CDR3s include the opening cysteine and the closing phenylalanine or tryptophan.

J: .
V: TRBV27
length: 15
CDR3: CASSLEPTGVYEQYF

J: TRBJ1-3
V: TRBV19
length: 15
CDR3: CASSPGTGSGNTIYF

J: TRBJ2-5
V: TRBV14
length: 20
CDR3: CASSHLGQGRWGAAAPTQYF

J: TRBJ2-3
V: TRBV5-6
length: 13
CDR3: CASSSGSLDTQYF

J: TRBJ2-7
V: TRBV5-8
length: 13
CDR3: CASSLETSYEQYF

J: TRBJ2-5
V: TRBV30
length: 16
CDR3: CAWSVRGLSYQETQYF

J: TRBJ1-1
V: TRBV4-3
length: 15
CDR3: CASSQDGGAYTEAFF

J: TRBJ2-2
V: TRBV5-6
length: 15
CDR3: CASSLAFVVTGELFF

J: TRBJ2-7
V: TRBV7-6
length: 13
CDR3: CASSPSASYEQYF

J: TRBJ2-1
V: TRBV13
length: 17
CDR3: CASSLGLAGGPGNEQFF

J: TRBJ2-2
V: TRBV7-8
length: 17
CDR3: CASRAGTLGTSGGELFF

J: TRBJ2-7
V: TRBV5-4
length: 13
CDR3: CASSFGPPYEQYF

J: TRBJ1-5
V: TRBV27
length: 12
CDR3: CASSFEGQPQHF

J: TRBJ1-1
V: TRBV6-5
length: 16
CDR3: CASSFPLGVPGTEAFF

J: TRBJ2-7
V: TRBV27
length: 14
CDR3: CASSNDRANNEQYF

J: TRBJ2-3
V: TRBV5-1
length: 15
CDR3: CASDIAGEPTDTQYF

J: TRBJ2-5
V: TRBV2
length: 17
CDR3: CASSEALLVSPQETQYF

J: TRBJ2-5
V: TRBV25-1
length: 16
CDR3: CASSELAGGVQETQYF

J: TRBJ1-1
V: TRBV7-9
length: 16
CDR3: CASSPPQGAGSTEAFF

J: TRBJ2-7
V: TRBV10-3
length: 14
CDR3: CAAKGGAAAYEQYF

J: TRBJ2-3
V: TRBV19
length: 15
CDR3: CASSLEDTSWDTQYF

J: TRBJ1-3
V: TRBV5-1
length: 16
CDR3: CASSSHGGARGNTIYF

J: TRBJ2-1
V: TRBV5-1
length: 14
CDR3: CASSLQGNRDEQFF

J: TRBJ1-5
V: TRBV5-6
length: 12
CDR3: CASSVSNQPQHF

J: TRBJ2-7
V: TRBV27
length: 13
CDR3: CASSLAPSYEQYF

J: TRBJ2-5
V: TRBV4-3
length: 17
CDR3: CASSQDWGGAEQETQYF

J: TRBJ2-3
V: TRBV7-6
length: 14
CDR3: CASSLAGGADTQYF

J: TRBJ2-7
V: TRBV7-6
length: 14
CDR3: CASSSRQGVIEQYF

J: TRBJ2-1
V: TRBV29-1
length: 13
CDR3: CSVDISSYNEQFF

J: TRBJ2-6
V: TRBV14
length: 19
CDR3: CASSQALQGRVSGANVLTF

J: TRBJ2-7
V: TRBV19
length: 15
CDR3: CASSIGQGGSYEQYF

J: TRBJ2-7
V: TRBV5-6
length: 14
CDR3: CASSLGTGAYEQYF

J: TRBJ2-3
V: TRBV6-5
length: 15
CDR3: CASSYSAGSTDTQYF

J: TRBJ2-1
V: TRBV27
length: 15
CDR3: CASRSAARSYNEQFF

J: TRBJ2-3
V: TRBV5-8
length: 15
CDR3: CASSLYIAGTDTQYF

J: TRBJ1-5
V: TRBV4-1
length: 15
CDR3: CASSQDDRYNQPQHF

J: TRBJ1-3
V: TRBV7-2
length: 17
CDR3: CASSAGQGDLAGNTIYF

J: TRBJ1-2
V: TRBV6-5
length: 16
CDR3: CASSYSRPPPLHGYTF

J: TRBJ1-3
V: TRBV27
length: 18
CDR3: CASSLSADRETSGNTIYF

J: TRBJ1-2
V: TRBV6-4
length: 12
CDR3: CASSDGGGGYTF